Each of the 22 T cell receptor beta chains below was sequenced from the same sample in a study of identical twins. TCRdb reprocessed the 5' RACE reads with MiXCR, giving one entry per CDR3 protein. The data hold some 600,000 distinct CDR3 sequences, with roughly 6.6% observed a single time. This sample also belongs to another study, concerning yellow fever vaccine responses in identical twins.

The sequenced sample consisted of PBMCs. The receptors were gathered from a woman aged 18-29 years in good health.

This clonotype was seen more than once but under ten times. This rearrangement joins TRBV5-1 to TRBJ2-1, with 8 bases matching TRBD1. This CDR3 spans 13 amino acids. CDR1 is SGHRS and CDR2 is YFSETQ in the germline V gene. The J segment lost 9 bases and the V segment lost 6 bases, leaving 8 bases of the junction unmatched. The CDR3 sequence: CASTFFGTGEQFF. The CDR3 DNA reads as TGCGCCAGCACCTTTTTCGGGACAGGTGAGCAGTTCTTC.

This clonotype showed up many times. The chain is built from TRBV29-1 and TRBJ2-5; tentative D call: TRBD2 (5 bases). The V end lost 1 base, the J end lost 5 bases, and 8 bases lay between the germline ends. The CDR3 extends over 12 amino acids. Germline CDR1 and CDR2: SQVTM and ANQGSEA. DNA for the CDR3: TGCAGCGTTGAAGGTCGAGGGGAGACCCAGTACTTC. Amino acids: CSVEGRGETQYF.

The V and J genes are TRBV4-1 and TRBJ1-1; 9 bases fit TRBD1. Trimming cost V 4 bases and J 4 bases; bases outside gene matches: 4. Germline V gene lookup returns CDR1 MGHRA and CDR2 YSYEKL. The CDR3 runs 14 residues. The CDR3 loop is CASSPKDRGTEAFF. CDR3 DNA sequence: TGCGCCAGCAGCCCAAAGGACAGGGGCACTGAAGCTTTCTTT.

This clonotype occurred a few times. The V and J genes are TRBV4-1 and TRBJ1-2, with TRBD1 identical over 7 bases. V dropped 4 bases and J dropped 2; count of bases not matched to a gene: 4. Germline V gives CDR1 MGHRA, CDR2 YSYEKL. The CDR3 spans 14 residues. CDR3 region: CASSPGDSNYGYTF. The CDR3 nucleotides read TGCGCCAGCAGCCCCGGGGACAGCAACTATGGCTACACCTTC.

This clonotype has a handful of counts. The genes are TRBV9 and TRBJ2-1; D call uncertain. CDR3 length: 14 residues. In germline, CDR1 is SGDLS, CDR2 YYNGEE. V was shortened by 4 bases and J by 4 bases, with 12 bases between the two germline ends. CDR3 sequence: CASSTDPIYNEQFF. The DNA of the CDR3 is TGTGCCAGCAGCACGGACCCAATATACAATGAGCAGTTCTTC.

Many counts were recorded for this clonotype. This chain links TRBV7-2 with TRBJ2-3; the match to TRBD2 covers 9 bases. The CDR3 is 17 residues long. Germline assignment: CDR1 SGHTA and CDR2 FQGNSA. The V and J ends lost 6 bases and 4 bases, in that order; junction bases with no gene match: 14. The CDR3, as DNA: TGTGCCAGCAGTCTCAACCCTAGCGGGAAAGGAGCAGATACGCAGTATTTT. Residues: CASSLNPSGKGADTQYF.

V gene TRBV20-1 combines with J gene TRBJ2-3; D not certain. Per germline, CDR1 DFQATT and CDR2 SNEGSKA (reference sequence). The CDR3 spans 14 residues. The germline V and J ends were trimmed by 0 bases and 3 bases, with 10 bases remaining between them. CDR3 protein: CSAREQLGTDTQYF. The CDR3 DNA sequence: TGCAGTGCTAGAGAACAACTTGGGACAGATACGCAGTATTTT.

This clonotype was detected many times. The chain joins TRBV12-3 or TRBV12-4 to TRBJ2-3, with 8 bases aligning to TRBD2. J gave up 5 bases and V 3 bases, and 7 bases lay outside the gene matches. The CDR3 totals 15 residues. CDR3 in amino acids: CASSLGLAGLDTQYF. Written as DNA, the CDR3 is TGTGCCAGCAGTTTGGGCCTAGCGGGTTTAGATACGCAGTATTTT.

This clonotype was counted ten times or more. This chain connects TRBV10-3 to TRBJ1-5, with D perhaps TRBD1 (5 bases). The CDR3 spans 13 residues. Germline CDR1 is ENHRY and CDR2 is SYGVKD. Deletions cut 6 bases from V and 4 bases from J, with 10 bases between. The CDR3 DNA follows: TGTGCCATCAGCCCGACAGAAAATCAGCCCCAGCATTTT. As protein: CAISPTENQPQHF.

There are a few counts of this clonotype. The chain uses TRBV11-2 and TRBJ2-7; D gene ambiguous. The CDR3 contains 14 residues. Trimming cost V 4 bases and J 2 bases, with 12 bases left between them. Germline V gives CDR1 SGHAT, CDR2 FQNNGV. The CDR3 reads CASSSPGPTYEQYF. The CDR3, as DNA: TGTGCCAGCAGCTCCCCCGGGCCTACCTACGAGCAGTACTTC.

This clonotype showed up many times. V gene TRBV28 combines with J gene TRBJ2-7; D is uncertain. Germline CDR1 and CDR2: MDHEN and SYDVKM. Trimming removed 2 bases from V and 7 bases from J, with 15 bases in between. The CDR3 sequence is 14 residues long. The CDR3 sequence is CASSLRAGVGEQYF. The CDR3 coding sequence is TGTGCCAGCAGTTTAAGGGCCGGAGTTGGGGAGCAGTACTTC.

In this sample, this clonotype turned up many times. The gene calls are TRBV29-1 and TRBJ2-1, with 8 bases aligning to TRBD2. The CDR3 covers 16 residues. V was clipped by 1 base and J by 2 bases; unmatched bases: 7. Germline values: CDR1 SQVTM, CDR2 ANQGSEA. For the CDR3, the DNA is TGCAGCGTTGAAGGATTAGTAGCGGGACCCTACAATGAGCAGTTCTTC. It translates to CSVEGLVAGPYNEQFF.

This clonotype was counted ten times or more. The chain employs TRBV7-8 and TRBJ1-1; D is unclear. The CDR3 covers 16 residues. Between the trimmed V and J ends, which lost 1 base and 0 bases, there was a span of 12 bases. Germline V gene data show CDR1 as SGHVS and CDR2 as FQNEAQ. The CDR3 reads CASSLDRRSMNTEAFF. CDR3 sequence (DNA): TGTGCCAGCAGCTTAGACCGGAGGAGCATGAACACTGAAGCTTTCTTT.

V and J are TRBV5-6 and TRBJ1-2; 7 bases are a match to TRBD1. V lost 2 bases, J lost 7 bases, and 8 bases stayed unmatched. CDR3 size: 14 residues. CDR1 is SGHDT, CDR2 YYEEEE, per germline. CDR3 sequence (DNA): TGTGCCAGCAGCTTCCGGGACAGTAACGGTGGCTACACCTTC. Translation: CASSFRDSNGGYTF.

The genes are TRBV11-2 and TRBJ2-1; 9 bases agree with TRBD2. With 5 bases clipped from V and 5 bases from J, the junction kept 7 bases outside the gene matches. CDR3 length equals 15 residues. Germline-derived CDR1 and CDR2 are SGHAT and FQNNGV. This CDR3 is CASSQGAGGDNEQFF. DNA for the CDR3: TGTGCCAGCAGCCAAGGGGCGGGAGGGGACAATGAGCAGTTCTTC.

This clonotype occurred a few times. The J gene is TRBJ2-5, the V gene TRBV10-2, with 8 bases fitting TRBD2. The CDR3 contains 14 residues. Germline values: CDR1 WSHSY, CDR2 SAAADI. Losses at the gene ends were 2 bases for V and 2 bases for J; bases not matched to a gene: 1. CDR3 loop: CASSEVAGQETQYF. The CDR3 bases are TGCGCCAGCAGTGAGGTAGCGGGACAAGAGACCCAGTACTTC.

This clonotype was seen only a few times. The rearrangement links TRBV20-1 to TRBJ2-1; TRBD2 matches 13 bases. Trimming at V came to 3 bases and at J to 9 bases, leaving 11 bases not matched to a gene. Germline loops: CDR1 DFQATT, CDR2 SNEGSKA (reference sequence). This CDR3 is 16 amino acids long. CDR3 region: CSASALTSGRASEQFF. CDR3 DNA: TGCAGTGCTAGCGCCCTCACTAGCGGGAGGGCCAGTGAGCAGTTCTTC.

This clonotype showed up just a few times. V gene TRBV21-1 combines with J gene TRBJ1-5. TRBV21-1 is marked as a pseudogene. CDR3 length: 16 amino acids. The CDR3 loop reads CASSKAGVGGVKPQHF. The CDR3 DNA is TGTGCCAGCAGCAAAGCGGGGGTAGGGGGAGTTAAGCCCCAGCATTTT.

The sample holds a few counts of this clonotype. The chain employs TRBV5-5 and TRBJ2-7, with no clear D. Trimming took 6 bases from V and 5 from J, leaving 9 bases between them. The V gene's germline CDR1 is SGHKS and CDR2 YYEKEE (reference sequence). There are 11 residues in the CDR3. CDR3: CASIGVNEQYV. For the CDR3, the DNA is TGTGCCAGCATAGGAGTCAACGAGCAGTACGTC.

This chain uses TRBV27 with TRBJ2-7; D perhaps matches TRBD2 (5 bases). The CDR3 sequence is 14 residues long. The V gene lost 6 bases and the J gene lost 6 bases, with 18 bases spanning the gap. Germline CDR1 reads MNHEY; CDR2 reads SMNVEV (reference sequence). In nucleotides, the CDR3 is TGTGCCAGCAGGAAAAGGACCTCACGGGGCGAGCAGTACTTC. This gives the protein CASRKRTSRGEQYF.

The table lists this clonotype with many counts. The chain recombines TRBV24-1 with TRBJ2-3, with D perhaps TRBD1 (6 bases). V lost 6 bases and J lost 6, with 21 bases in between. This CDR3 is 16 amino acids long. Germline lookup yields CDR1 KGHDR and CDR2 SFDVKD. CDR3 residues: CATSPSGTQEWDTQYF. DNA for the CDR3: TGTGCCACCAGTCCATCCGGGACACAAGAATGGGATACGCAGTATTTT.

There are a few counts of this clonotype. The V gene is TRBV6-2 or TRBV6-3, the J gene TRBJ1-5; 10 bases line up with TRBD1. Germline V gene lookup returns CDR1 MNHEY and CDR2 SVGEGT. This CDR3 has 15 amino acids. The V and J ends lost 2 bases and 7 bases, in that order; junction bases with no gene match: 5. CDR3 residues: CASSYPGTGVQPQHF. CDR3 coding DNA: TGTGCCAGCAGTTACCCAGGGACAGGGGTACAGCCCCAGCATTTT.